This T cell receptor beta chain comes out of a study of blood T cell repertoires in COVID-19. Study context: The analysed material was cDNA or gDNA that came from T cells, B-cell-depleted T cells, or PBMCs.

In the authors' methods: Reference gene primer amplification yielded estimated nucleated cell counts. Using immunoSEQ multiplex PCR, the repertoire was profiled, and TCRdb retains in-frame clones only, with some absent. That table gives V, J and clone size, and the DNA gave D and trimming. The table records 120,000 to 150,000 clones, approximately 84% of them present only once. The CDR3 has 16 residues. Germline V gives CDR1 SGHKS, CDR2 YYEKEE (reference sequence). V shed 0 bases and J shed 0 bases, with 13 bases lying between them. Participants, about 18 to 89 years old, spanned under 30 US areas. Cohort assignment relied on participant-reported clinical history.

The material sequenced was PBMCs or T cells enriched from blood (not recorded which). The TCR sequence derives from a man aged 35 to 55 with acute COVID-19. This sequence joins TRBV5-5 and TRBJ2-7; tentatively, D is TRBD1 (6 bases). The CDR3 protein is CASSLDMDSHSYEQYF. The DNA of the CDR3 is TGTGCCAGCAGCTTGGATATGGACAGCCACTCCTACGAGCAGTACTTC.